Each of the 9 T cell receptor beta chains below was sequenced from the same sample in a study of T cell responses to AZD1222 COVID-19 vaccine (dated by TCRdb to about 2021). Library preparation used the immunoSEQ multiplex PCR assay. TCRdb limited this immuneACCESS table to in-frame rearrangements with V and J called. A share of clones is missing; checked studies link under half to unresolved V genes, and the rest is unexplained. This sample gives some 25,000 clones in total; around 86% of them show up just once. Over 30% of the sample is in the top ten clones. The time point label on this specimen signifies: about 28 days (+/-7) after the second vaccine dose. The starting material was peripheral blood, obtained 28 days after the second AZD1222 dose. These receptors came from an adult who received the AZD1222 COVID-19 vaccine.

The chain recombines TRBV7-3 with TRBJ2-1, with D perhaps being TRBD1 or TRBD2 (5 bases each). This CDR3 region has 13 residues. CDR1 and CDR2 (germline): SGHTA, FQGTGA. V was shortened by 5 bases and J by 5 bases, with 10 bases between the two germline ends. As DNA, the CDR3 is TGTGCCAGCAGCCCCGGGACGCACAATGAGCAGTTCTTC. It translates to CASSPGTHNEQFF.

CDR3 in DNA: TGTGCCATCAGTGGACAGGGGACGAACTATGGCTACACCTTC. Translation: CAISGQGTNYGYTF. The chain uses TRBV10-3 and TRBJ1-2, with 8 positions matching TRBD1. Germline lookup yields CDR1 ENHRY and CDR2 SYGVKD. The ends lost 4 bases at V and 2 bases at J; junction bases unmatched: 3. This CDR3 is built from 14 residues.

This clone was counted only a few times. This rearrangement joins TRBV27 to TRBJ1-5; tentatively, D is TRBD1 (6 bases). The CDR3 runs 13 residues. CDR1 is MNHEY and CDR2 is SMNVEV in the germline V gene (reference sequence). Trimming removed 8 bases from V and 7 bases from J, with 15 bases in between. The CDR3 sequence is CASGITGLQPQHF. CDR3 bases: TGTGCCAGCGGAATTACAGGGCTGCAGCCCCAGCATTTT.

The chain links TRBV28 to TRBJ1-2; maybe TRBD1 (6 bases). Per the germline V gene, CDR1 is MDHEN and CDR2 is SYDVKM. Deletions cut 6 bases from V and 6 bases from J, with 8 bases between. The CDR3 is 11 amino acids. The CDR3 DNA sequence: TGTGCCAGCAGACAGGGTCATGGCTACACCTTC. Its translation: CASRQGHGYTF.

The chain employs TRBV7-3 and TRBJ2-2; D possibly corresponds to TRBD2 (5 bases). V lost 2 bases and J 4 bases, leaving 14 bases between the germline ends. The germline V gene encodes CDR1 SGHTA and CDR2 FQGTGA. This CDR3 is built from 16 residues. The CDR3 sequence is CASSLLASAGTGELFF. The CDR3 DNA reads TGTGCCAGCAGCTTACTTGCTAGTGCGGGCACCGGGGAGCTGTTTTTT.

The CDR3 protein is CSVDGTQGEQYF. DNA of the CDR3: TGCAGCGTTGACGGGACCCAGGGCGAGCAGTACTTC. The chain couples TRBV29-1 to TRBJ2-7; D is possibly TRBD1 or TRBD2 (5 bases each). Trimming shortened V by 3 bases and J by 6 bases, and 12 bases separated the two germline ends. CDR1 is SQVTM, CDR2 ANQGSEA, per germline. The CDR3 totals 12 residues.

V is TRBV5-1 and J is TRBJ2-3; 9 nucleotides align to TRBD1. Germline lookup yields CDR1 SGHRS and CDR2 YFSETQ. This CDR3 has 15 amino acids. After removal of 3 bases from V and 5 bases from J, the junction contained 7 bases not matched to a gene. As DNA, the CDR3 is TGCGCCAGCAGCTCCACAGGGGGCGTTAAAGATACGCAGTATTTT. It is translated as CASSSTGGVKDTQYF. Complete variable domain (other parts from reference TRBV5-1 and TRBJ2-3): KAGVTQTPRYLIKTRGQQVTLSCSPISGHRSVSWYQQTPGQGLQFLFEYFSETQRNKGNFPGRFSGRQFSNSRSEMNVSTLELGDSALYLCASSSTGGVKDTQYFGPGTRLTVL.

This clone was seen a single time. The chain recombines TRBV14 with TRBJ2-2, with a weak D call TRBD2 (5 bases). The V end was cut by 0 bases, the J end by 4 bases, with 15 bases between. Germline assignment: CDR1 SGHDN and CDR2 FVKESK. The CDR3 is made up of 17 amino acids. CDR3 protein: CASSQDFLSGITGELFF. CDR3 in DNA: TGTGCCAGCAGCCAAGATTTTTTGTCGGGAATCACCGGGGAGCTGTTTTTT.

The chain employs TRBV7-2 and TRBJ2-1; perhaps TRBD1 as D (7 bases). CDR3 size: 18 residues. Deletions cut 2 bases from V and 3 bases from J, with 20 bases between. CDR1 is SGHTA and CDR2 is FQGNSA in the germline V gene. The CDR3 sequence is CASSLWPPGTAGYNEQFF. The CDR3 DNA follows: TGTGCCAGCAGCTTATGGCCGCCCGGGACAGCGGGCTACAATGAGCAGTTCTTC.